This is a list of T cell receptor beta chains from one sample in a study of T cell responses to AZD1222 COVID-19 vaccine. Method: immunoSEQ multiplex PCR; TCRdb's copy keeps in-frame clones and lacks some. The top ten hold about 2.1% of the sample, which has some 150,000 clones, under 95% seen once. The sample here was peripheral blood, taken on day 0 of AZD1222 vaccination. Source of these receptors: an adult in good health. CDR3s include the opening cysteine and the closing phenylalanine or tryptophan. The order of the fields is clone size, J gene, V gene, D gene, CDR3 protein, CDR3 DNA. D genes are given only for firm matches. Only some rows state a clone size, as once, few, many or a class for expanded clones.

size: NA; J: TRBJ1-2; V: TRBV3-1/TRBV3-2; D: NA; CDR3: CASSPRGSGYTF; DNA: TGTGCCAGCAGCCCTAGGGGTTCTGGCTACACCTTC
size: NA; J: TRBJ1-2; V: TRBV20-1; D: NA; CDR3: CSASRGGGYTF; DNA: TGCAGTGCTAGTAGAGGAGGGGGCTACACCTTC
size: NA; J: TRBJ2-7; V: TRBV11-2; D: NA; CDR3: CASSLGGSGVYEQYF; DNA: TGTGCCAGCAGCTTAGGAGGAAGTGGCGTCTACGAGCAGTACTTC
size: NA; J: TRBJ2-1; V: TRBV5-1; D: NA; CDR3: CASRLGGNEQFF; DNA: TGCGCCAGCAGATTAGGGGGGAATGAGCAGTTCTTC
size: NA; J: TRBJ2-1; V: TRBV7-3; D: NA; CDR3: CASSFSGAGVYNEQFF; DNA: TGTGCCAGCAGCTTCTCAGGGGCCGGGGTCTACAATGAGCAGTTCTTC
size: NA; J: TRBJ1-4; V: TRBV7-6; D: NA; CDR3: CASSLARGREKLFF; DNA: TGTGCCAGCAGCTTAGCGCGGGGTCGGGAAAAACTGTTTTTT
size: NA; J: TRBJ1-2; V: TRBV28; D: NA; CDR3: CASSFSGRVGGYTF; DNA: TGTGCCAGCAGTTTCTCGGGGAGGGTGGGTGGCTACACCTTC
size: NA; J: TRBJ2-5; V: TRBV21-1; D: NA; CDR3: CASSKESGTGGTSPETQYF; DNA: TGTGCCAGCAGCAAAGAAAGTGGGACAGGGGGGACCTCCCCAGAGACCCAGTACTTC
size: NA; J: TRBJ1-5; V: TRBV6-2/TRBV6-3; D: NA; CDR3: CASSYYLRTTNQPQHF; DNA: TGTGCCAGCAGTTATTATTTGAGGACTACTAATCAGCCCCAGCATTTT
size: NA; J: TRBJ1-2; V: TRBV6-5; D: NA; CDR3: CASTLFPQGYYGYTF; DNA: TGTGCCAGCACCTTATTCCCACAGGGTTACTATGGCTACACCTTC
size: NA; J: TRBJ2-7; V: TRBV4-1; D: NA; CDR3: CASSQDIVGVTYEQYF; DNA: TGCGCCAGCAGCCAAGATATCGTCGGGGTAACCTACGAGCAGTACTTC
size: NA; J: TRBJ2-5; V: TRBV18; D: TRBD1; CDR3: CASSPPQGAGETQYF; DNA: TGTGCCAGCTCACCACCGCAGGGGGCGGGCGAGACCCAGTACTTC
size: NA; J: TRBJ2-7; V: TRBV27; D: NA; CDR3: CASRGYYEQYF; DNA: TGTGCCAGCAGGGGCTATTACGAGCAGTACTTC
size: NA; J: TRBJ2-2; V: TRBV19; D: NA; CDR3: CASSKTANTGELFF; DNA: TGTGCCAGTAGTAAGACCGCGAACACCGGGGAGCTGTTTTTT
size: NA; J: TRBJ2-1; V: TRBV15; D: NA; CDR3: CASGIGLSSSYNEQFF; DNA: TGTGCCAGCGGCATCGGGCTATCTAGCTCCTACAATGAGCAGTTCTTC
size: NA; J: TRBJ1-2; V: TRBV5-8; D: NA; CDR3: CASSQYLRGDYGYTF; DNA: TGTGCCAGCAGCCAGTATCTCAGGGGAGACTATGGCTACACCTTC
size: NA; J: TRBJ1-1; V: TRBV11-1; D: TRBD1; CDR3: CASSLAGTGGTEAFF; DNA: TGTGCCAGCAGCTTAGCGGGGACAGGGGGAACTGAAGCTTTCTTT
size: NA; J: TRBJ1-4; V: TRBV18; D: NA; CDR3: CASSPGSSGELFF; DNA: TGTGCCAGCTCACCAGGCAGCTCAGGGGAACTGTTTTTT
size: NA; J: TRBJ2-5; V: TRBV2; D: NA; CDR3: CASRRFHETQYF; DNA: TGTGCCAGCAGACGCTTCCATGAGACCCAGTACTTC
size: NA; J: TRBJ1-2; V: TRBV12-3/TRBV12-4; D: NA; CDR3: CASIAHSYGYTF; DNA: TGTGCCAGCATCGCCCACAGCTATGGCTACACCTTC
size: NA; J: TRBJ1-1; V: TRBV7-9; D: NA; CDR3: CASSVQANTEAFF; DNA: TGTGCCAGCAGCGTACAGGCGAACACTGAAGCTTTCTTT
size: NA; J: TRBJ1-1; V: TRBV5-4; D: NA; CDR3: CASSFGGGHNTEAFF; DNA: TGTGCCAGCAGCTTTGGTGGGGGCCATAACACTGAAGCTTTCTTT
size: NA; J: TRBJ2-5; V: TRBV6-5; D: NA; CDR3: CASTPRGVRGETQYF; DNA: TGTGCCAGCACCCCCCGCGGGGTTCGGGGAGAGACCCAGTACTTC
size: NA; J: TRBJ2-1; V: TRBV2; D: TRBD2; CDR3: CASSEGGLAIEQFF; DNA: TGTGCCAGCAGTGAAGGGGGACTAGCGATTGAGCAGTTCTTC
size: NA; J: TRBJ2-3; V: TRBV5-1; D: NA; CDR3: CASTPAVPTTDTQYF; DNA: TGCGCCAGCACCCCAGCAGTCCCCACCACAGATACGCAGTATTTT
size: few; J: TRBJ1-5; V: TRBV2; D: NA; CDR3: CASSEGNRQPQHF; DNA: TGTGCCAGCAGTGAAGGAAATCGCCAACCCCAGCATTTT
size: NA; J: TRBJ2-1; V: TRBV19; D: NA; CDR3: CASSIWWGSGRPNYNEQFF; DNA: TGTGCCAGTAGTATCTGGTGGGGTAGCGGACGCCCGAATTACAATGAGCAGTTCTTC
size: NA; J: TRBJ2-5; V: TRBV7-9; D: TRBD2; CDR3: CASSLVMTSGSYETQYF; DNA: TGTGCCAGCAGCTTAGTAATGACTAGCGGGAGTTATGAGACCCAGTACTTC
size: NA; J: TRBJ1-2; V: TRBV5-1; D: TRBD1; CDR3: CASSLRTGTNYGYTF; DNA: TGCGCCAGCAGCTTACGGACAGGGACGAACTATGGCTACACCTTC
size: NA; J: TRBJ1-5; V: TRBV2; D: TRBD1; CDR3: CASTPLGTVNQPQHF; DNA: TGTGCCAGCACCCCCTTAGGGACAGTCAATCAGCCCCAGCATTTT
size: NA; J: TRBJ2-2; V: TRBV6-5; D: TRBD1; CDR3: CASGFRQGTGELFF; DNA: TGTGCCAGCGGCTTTCGACAGGGCACCGGGGAGCTGTTTTTT
size: once; J: TRBJ2-7; V: TRBV5-1; D: TRBD1; CDR3: CASSRGDRGLYEQYF; DNA: TGCGCCAGCAGCCGGGGGGACAGGGGACTTTACGAGCAGTACTTC
size: NA; J: TRBJ1-4; V: TRBV19; D: TRBD1; CDR3: CATKDRGGVFANEKLFF; DNA: TGTGCCACCAAGGACAGGGGAGGGGTATTTGCTAATGAAAAACTGTTTTTT
size: NA; J: TRBJ1-1; V: TRBV12-3/TRBV12-4; D: NA; CDR3: CASSWVYTTEAFF; DNA: TGTGCCAGCAGTTGGGTTTATACCACTGAAGCTTTCTTT
size: NA; J: TRBJ1-3; V: TRBV6-6; D: NA; CDR3: CASSPNIQGGNTIYF; DNA: TGTGCCAGCAGTCCCAATATACAAGGAGGAAACACCATATATTTT
size: NA; J: TRBJ1-2; V: TRBV9; D: NA; CDR3: CASSAGQPSGGYTF; DNA: TGTGCCAGCAGCGCCGGACAACCAAGCGGTGGCTACACCTTC
size: NA; J: TRBJ2-2; V: TRBV5-1; D: NA; CDR3: CASSFMTDPNTGELFF; DNA: TGCGCCAGCAGCTTCATGACGGACCCGAACACCGGGGAGCTGTTTTTT
size: NA; J: TRBJ1-5; V: TRBV7-8; D: TRBD1; CDR3: CASSQRRQGAGGNQPQHF; DNA: TGTGCCAGCAGCCAGCGAAGACAGGGGGCCGGAGGCAATCAGCCCCAGCATTTT
size: NA; J: TRBJ1-6; V: TRBV4-1; D: NA; CDR3: CASSQRQLNSPLHF; DNA: TGCGCCAGCAGCCAAAGGCAGTTAAATTCACCCCTCCACTTT
size: NA; J: TRBJ2-7; V: TRBV7-9; D: NA; CDR3: CASSFGEAQSYEQYF; DNA: TGTGCCAGCAGCTTCGGTGAAGCACAATCCTACGAGCAGTACTTC
size: NA; J: TRBJ2-1; V: TRBV7-9; D: NA; CDR3: CASSLLEWVEQFF; DNA: TGTGCCAGCAGCTTACTAGAATGGGTTGAGCAGTTCTTC
size: few; J: TRBJ2-1; V: TRBV7-9; D: NA; CDR3: CASSFAIRGTYNEQFF; DNA: TGTGCCAGCAGCTTCGCCATCAGGGGAACCTACAATGAGCAGTTCTTC
size: NA; J: TRBJ1-2; V: TRBV2; D: NA; CDR3: CASIPMDANYGYTF; DNA: TGTGCCAGCATACCTATGGACGCGAACTATGGCTACACCTTC
size: NA; J: TRBJ2-2; V: TRBV7-9; D: TRBD2; CDR3: CASTVWMGGRDLMAGELFF; DNA: TGTGCCAGCACCGTCTGGATGGGCGGGAGGGATCTTATGGCCGGGGAGCTGTTTTTT
size: NA; J: TRBJ1-2; V: TRBV29-1; D: NA; CDR3: CSVELPNEVYGYTF; DNA: TGCAGCGTTGAACTCCCCAATGAAGTCTATGGCTACACCTTC
size: NA; J: TRBJ1-5; V: TRBV12-3/TRBV12-4; D: TRBD1; CDR3: CATSGTGDQPQHF; DNA: TGTGCCACCTCCGGGACAGGGGATCAGCCCCAGCATTTT
size: NA; J: TRBJ2-3; V: TRBV13; D: TRBD2; CDR3: CASSLIASGSITTQYF; DNA: TGTGCCAGCAGCTTAATCGCAAGCGGGAGTATTACAACGCAGTATTTT
size: once; J: TRBJ1-1; V: TRBV6-1; D: NA; CDR3: CASSEMGVNTEAFF; DNA: TGTGCCAGCAGTGAAATGGGGGTGAACACTGAAGCTTTCTTT
size: NA; J: TRBJ1-1; V: TRBV5-1; D: NA; CDR3: CASSLGWGNTEAFF; DNA: TGCGCCAGCAGCTTGGGCTGGGGCAACACTGAAGCTTTCTTT
size: NA; J: TRBJ1-2; V: TRBV7-9; D: NA; CDR3: CASSPVRGARDYGYTF; DNA: TGTGCCAGCAGCCCCGTTAGAGGGGCTCGGGACTATGGCTACACCTTC
size: NA; J: TRBJ2-2; V: TRBV10-3; D: NA; CDR3: CAISGGVPNTGELFF; DNA: TGTGCCATCAGTGGCGGGGTCCCGAACACCGGGGAGCTGTTTTTT
size: NA; J: TRBJ2-7; V: TRBV14; D: NA; CDR3: CASSLGGRYEQYF; DNA: TGTGCCAGCAGCCTGGGCGGACGCTACGAGCAGTACTTC
size: NA; J: TRBJ2-1; V: TRBV4-2; D: TRBD2; CDR3: CASSQDPLAGGLSYNEQFF; DNA: TGTGCCAGCAGCCAAGATCCGCTAGCGGGGGGCCTCTCCTACAATGAGCAGTTCTTC